The following is a T cell receptor beta chain sequence with its context. Looked up from germline, CDR1 is SNHLY and CDR2 is FYNNEI. Deletions cut 7 bases from V and 6 bases from J, with 13 bases between. This CDR3 region has 13 residues. The sample originates from a study of blood T cell repertoires in COVID-19. The table came from immunoSEQ multiplex PCR; TCRdb's copy has only in-frame clones and leaves some out. The data show roughly 250,000 clones, with approximately 88% seen just once and 0.95% to 1.5% held by the top ten. What was sequenced was PBMCs or T cells enriched from blood (not recorded which). V usage is TRBV2 and J usage is TRBJ1-5; possible D gene TRBD1, 5 bases. The receptor's source is a woman aged 40 to 49 with acute COVID-19. The chain's CDR3 is CASTQGWSQPQHF. The CDR3 DNA follows: TGTGCCAGCACCCAGGGATGGTCTCAGCCCCAGCATTTT.